The 25 T cell receptor beta chains below all came from one sample that was sequenced in a study of blood T cell repertoires in COVID-19. Profiling relied on immunoSEQ multiplex PCR, and the TCRdb table lists in-frame clones only, not all of them. Of about 130,000 clones listed, about 91% are singletons. Sequencing used peripheral blood. The receptors stem from a man aged 45-60 years with acute or convalescent COVID-19.

The chain joins TRBV28 to TRBJ2-5; 9 bases are a match to TRBD2. V lost 6 bases and J lost 3; bases outside the gene matches: 5. Germline CDR1 MDHEN, CDR2 SYDVKM. The CDR3 runs 14 residues. This chain's CDR3 is CASRAGGAKETQYF. CDR3 coding DNA: TGTGCCAGCAGGGCGGGGGGGGCGAAAGAGACCCAGTACTTC.

V usage is TRBV5-1 and J usage is TRBJ1-2, with D possibly matching TRBD1 (6 bases). CDR1 is SGHRS and CDR2 is YFSETQ in the germline V gene. CDR3 length: 19 amino acids. Trimming pared 0 bases from V and 0 bases from J, leaving 21 bases between. The CDR3 protein is CASSLVPGQTKDTNYGYTF. DNA of the CDR3: TGCGCCAGCAGCTTGGTACCCGGACAGACAAAGGATACTAACTATGGCTACACCTTC.

This chain joins TRBV7-9 and TRBJ1-4; D gene uncertain. The CDR3 is 15 residues long. Germline assignment: CDR1 SEHNR and CDR2 FQNEAQ (reference sequence). The V and J ends lost 4 bases and 0 bases respectively, with 9 bases between them. The CDR3 nucleotides read TGTGCCAGCAGCTCTGGCCAAGCAACTAATGAAAAACTGTTTTTT. This gives the protein CASSSGQATNEKLFF.

The chain has TRBV28 and TRBJ1-1, with D perhaps TRBD1 (6 bases). Germline CDR1 is MDHEN and CDR2 is SYDVKM. This CDR3 has 12 residues. V lost 7 bases and J lost 4, with 10 bases in between. CDR3 region: CASTLQGTEAFF. CDR3 bases: TGTGCCAGCACCCTACAGGGCACTGAAGCTTTCTTT.

This clone was found once. The chain employs TRBV15 and TRBJ1-5; possibly TRBD1 for D (6 bases). The CDR3 extends over 16 amino acids. Trimming removed 4 bases from V and 7 bases from J, with 20 bases in between. Germline V gene sequence: CDR1 LNHNV, CDR2 YYDKDF (reference sequence). CDR3 in amino acids: CATSTRATGFRQPQHF. DNA for the CDR3: TGTGCCACCAGCACCCGGGCCACAGGGTTTAGACAGCCCCAGCATTTT.

The V gene is TRBV5-1, the J gene TRBJ2-1; tentative D call: TRBD1 (6 bases). V was cut by 0 bases and J by 7 bases, with 11 bases left in between. In germline, CDR1 is SGHRS, CDR2 YFSETQ. The CDR3 sequence is 14 residues long. The CDR3 sequence: CASSLVLQGNEQFF. CDR3 nucleotides: TGCGCCAGCAGCTTGGTCTTACAGGGTAATGAGCAGTTCTTC.

V gene TRBV5-1 combines with J gene TRBJ1-2; TRBD1 agrees at 10 bases. The germline CDR1 and CDR2 sequences are SGHRS and YFSETQ. V shed 4 bases and J 3 bases; nucleotides not matched to a gene: 3. The CDR3 length is 14 residues. The CDR3: CASSGGQGDYGYTF. As DNA, the CDR3 is TGCGCCAGCAGCGGAGGACAGGGGGACTATGGCTACACCTTC.

The chain employs TRBV29-1 and TRBJ2-3; 9 nucleotides line up with TRBD1. CDR1 and CDR2 (germline): SQVTM, ANQGSEA. V was pared by 2 bases and J by 6 bases, with 6 bases of the junction left unmatched. CDR3 length: 14 residues. CDR3 loop: CSVESGTGTDTQYF. The CDR3 DNA follows: TGCAGCGTTGAATCGGGGACAGGGACGGATACGCAGTATTTT.

The chain uses TRBV20-1 and TRBJ1-1; TRBD1 matches at 7 bases. CDR3 length: 11 amino acids. Germline values: CDR1 DFQATT, CDR2 SNEGSKA (reference sequence). J was trimmed by 3 bases and V by 7 bases; bases with no gene match: 2. As DNA, the CDR3 is TGCAGTGGTCAGGGGGACACTGAAGCTTTCTTT. Protein: CSGQGDTEAFF.

The gene calls are TRBV2 and TRBJ1-5; D possibly corresponds to TRBD1 (5 bases). Germline assignment: CDR1 SNHLY and CDR2 FYNNEI. This CDR3 has 14 amino acids. Between the trimmed V and J ends, which lost 8 bases and 0 bases, there was a span of 11 bases. In nucleotides, the CDR3 is TGTGCCAGCGGCAGGGACTATAGCAATCAGCCCCAGCATTTT. Protein product: CASGRDYSNQPQHF.

The CDR3: CSASPRGLGGYTF. In DNA, the CDR3 is TGCAGTGCTAGTCCCAGGGGGCTCGGTGGCTACACCTTC. The gene calls are TRBV20-1 and TRBJ1-2; 8 bases are a match to TRBD1. This CDR3 has 13 amino acids. The junction had 7 bases not matched to a gene; V was cut back by 3 bases and J by 7 bases. CDR1 and CDR2 from the germline V gene are DFQATT and SNEGSKA (reference sequence).

The chain is built from TRBV6-5 and TRBJ1-6, with 7 nucleotides matching TRBD1. From germline, CDR1 is MNHEY and CDR2 SVGAGI. The CDR3 sequence is 16 residues long. J lost 7 bases, V lost 4 bases, and 10 bases had no gene match. CDR3 nucleotides: TGTGCCAGCAGTTCGAGGACAGGACGTGGGAATTCACCCCTCCACTTT. Translated: CASSSRTGRGNSPLHF.

V and J are TRBV28 and TRBJ1-2, with 8 bases identical to TRBD1. From germline, CDR1 is MDHEN and CDR2 SYDVKM. Germline trimming cut 11 bases from V and 7 bases from J; bases unmatched to any gene: 6. This CDR3 has 11 amino acids. CDR3 region: CAATGEGGYTF. CDR3 nucleotides: TGTGCCGCGACAGGGGAGGGTGGCTACACCTTC.

This chain connects TRBV27 to TRBJ2-7; D is perhaps TRBD1 (5 bases). Trimming took off 8 bases at V and 4 bases at J, with 15 bases between the two ends. Germline lookup yields CDR1 MNHEY and CDR2 SMNVEV (reference sequence). The CDR3 is 13 residues long. CDR3 bases: TGTGCCAGCTCTCTGGGGCGAGAGTACGAGCAGTACTTC. Amino acids: CASSLGREYEQYF.

The rearrangement uses TRBV6-1 and TRBJ1-2; tentative D call: TRBD1 (5 bases). Germline V lookup: CDR1 MNHNS, CDR2 SASEGT. The CDR3 is 15 residues long. The germline V and J ends were trimmed by 2 bases and 8 bases, with 18 bases remaining between them. The CDR3 spells CASSEYITGSMGYTF. CDR3 in DNA: TGTGCCAGCAGTGAATACATAACAGGCTCTATGGGCTACACCTTC.

The rearrangement links TRBV6-4 to TRBJ1-1, with 7 nucleotides matching TRBD1. The CDR3 totals 14 residues. The ends lost 5 bases at V and 4 bases at J; junction bases unmatched: 7. Germline CDR1 is MRHNA and CDR2 is SNTAGT. This CDR3 is CASSHDYRGTEAFF. The DNA for the CDR3 is TGTGCCAGCAGTCATGATTACAGGGGCACTGAAGCTTTCTTT.

The chain combines TRBV9 with TRBJ1-2, with TRBD1 matching 8 bases. Trimming cost V 4 bases and J 7 bases; bases outside gene matches: 9. CDR1 and CDR2 from the germline V gene are SGDLS and YYNGEE. There are 14 residues in the CDR3. CDR3 loop: CASSPGQGRVGYTF. CDR3 bases: TGTGCCAGCAGCCCCGGACAGGGCCGGGTTGGCTACACCTTC.

The CDR3 spells CASSMDRSEAFF. CDR3 DNA: TGTGCCAGCAGCATGGACAGGTCCGAAGCTTTCTTT. The chain carries TRBV6-2 or TRBV6-3 and TRBJ1-1; 7 bases are a match to TRBD1. The V segment lost 6 bases and the J segment 8 bases; nucleotides outside the gene matches: 6. The CDR3 consists of 12 residues. Germline CDR1 MNHEY, CDR2 SVGEGT.

V is TRBV5-1 and J is TRBJ1-5, with TRBD1 matching 8 bases. This CDR3 region has 16 residues. Trimming cost V 4 bases and J 2 bases; bases outside gene matches: 8. The germline V gene has CDR1 SGHRS and CDR2 YFSETQ. DNA for the CDR3: TGCGCCAGCAGCCCTTATCCGACAGGGGGCAATCAGCCCCAGCATTTT. This gives the protein CASSPYPTGGNQPQHF.

The rearrangement uses TRBV12-3 or TRBV12-4 and TRBJ1-6; D unclear. V was pared by 7 bases and J by 7 bases, with 8 bases between. CDR3 size: 12 residues. The CDR3 region is CASTLSNSPLHF. In nucleotides, the CDR3 is TGTGCCAGCACCCTCTCGAATTCACCCCTCCACTTT.

The chain uses TRBV29-1 and TRBJ2-3, with 12 bases aligning to TRBD2. J was trimmed by 1 base and V by 5 bases; bases with no gene match: 4. The CDR3 is 15 amino acids. Germline V gene lookup returns CDR1 SQVTM and CDR2 ANQGSEA. As DNA, the CDR3 is TGCAGCGTTACCCGACTAGCGGGAGGCACAGATACGCAGTATTTT. It is translated as CSVTRLAGGTDTQYF.

As DNA, the CDR3 is TGTGCCACCAGTGATTTGAGCACCCGAAGTACTGAAGCTTTCTTT. It translates to CATSDLSTRSTEAFF. V usage is TRBV24-1 and J usage is TRBJ1-1; D remains ambiguous. CDR1 is KGHDR, CDR2 SFDVKD, per germline. The ends were cut back, 0 bases at V and 5 bases at J, with 12 bases in the middle. The CDR3 runs 15 residues.

The genes are TRBV27 and TRBJ1-6; D gene unclear. Germline loops: CDR1 MNHEY, CDR2 SMNVEV (reference sequence). CDR3 length: 14 residues. V shed 3 bases and J shed 0 bases, with 3 bases lying between them. CDR3 residues: CASSFSSYNSPLHF. Here the CDR3 DNA reads TGTGCCAGCAGTTTTAGCTCCTATAATTCACCCCTCCACTTT.

The chain employs TRBV5-1 and TRBJ2-5, with D hard to call. Trimming cost V 2 bases and J 4 bases, with 3 bases left between them. The CDR3 extends over 11 amino acids. Per germline, CDR1 SGHRS and CDR2 YFSETQ. The CDR3 is CASSFLETQYF. CDR3 nucleotide sequence: TGCGCCAGCAGCTTCCTAGAGACCCAGTACTTC.

The genes are TRBV10-1 and TRBJ1-5; maybe TRBD1 (5 bases). The CDR3 sequence is 13 residues long. CDR1 is WNHNN and CDR2 is SYGVQD in the germline V gene (reference sequence). V was shortened by 3 bases and J by 3 bases, with 6 bases between the two germline ends. The CDR3 DNA is TGCGCCAGCAGTGAACAGGTCAATCAGCCCCAGCATTTT. This gives the protein CASSEQVNQPQHF.